Below, one T cell receptor (beta chain) is given with its context. What it binds is unknown. Within the sample, other DNA sequences also encode this same CDR3. CDR1 is GTSNPN, CDR2 SVGIG, per germline (reference sequence). V dropped 0 bases and J dropped 2 bases, with 11 bases sitting between them. This CDR3 spans 16 amino acids. Amplification used 60 Vbeta primers and 13 Jbeta primers. The assay was immunoSEQ multiplex PCR, and TCRdb's table has in-frame clones only and misses some. Of about 140,000 clones listed, about 80% are singletons. Nominal health characterized the donors when sampled, though unrecorded immune exposures were likely. This sample stems from a study of cytomegalovirus exposure and HLA in healthy donors. Study-wide points: CMV serostatus was the only recorded immune exposure for donors. Prior analysis indicated that the majority of TCR beta V segments exhibited productivity approximately 90% or approximately 30% of the time. Some V segments could not be told apart, so they were left out, TRBV6-2 and TRBV6-3 among them.

The receptor's source is a middle-aged man in good health and CMV-seronegative. This chain links TRBV30 with TRBJ1-6; a possible D gene is TRBD1 (6 bases). The sequencing input was PBMCs. CDR3 coding DNA: TGTGCCTGGAGTGTTCGGACAGTCACCTATAATTCACCCCTCCACTTT. Its translation: CAWSVRTVTYNSPLHF.